Reported below is one TCR beta chain. What it binds is not known. The data were taken from a study of T cell responses to AZD1222 COVID-19 vaccine. Across the study: The study pooled second doses at about 4 or about 12 weeks.

The assay was immunoSEQ multiplex PCR, and TCRdb's table has in-frame clones only and misses some. Of approximately 88,000 clones in the sample, approximately 82% were seen once. Study outcomes and limitations: Mapped onto spike, vaccine-associated CD4 TCRs spanned it and were dominant at 160-218 and 743-854. Nearly half of the spike-specific TCRs reportedly recognize variant regions that carry no mutations. All repertoire sampling was performed exclusively after the peak T cell response.

J lost 1 base, V lost 3 bases, and 3 bases had no gene match. Germline V gives CDR1 LGHNA, CDR2 YNFKEQ. This CDR3 has 15 residues. The sequence derives from an adult in good health. The sequencing used peripheral blood, collected on day 0 of AZD1222 vaccination. The gene calls are TRBV4-2 and TRBJ2-7, with 10 bases identical to TRBD2. The CDR3 protein is CASSHGLAVSYEQYF. The CDR3 nucleotides are TGTGCCAGCAGCCACGGACTAGCGGTGTCCTACGAGCAGTACTTC.